Below, one T cell receptor beta chain is given with its context. Assay used: immunoSEQ multiplex PCR; TCRdb lists only in-frame clones, some missing. The sample yields 65,000 to 90,000 clones, roughly 82% seen once. Germline V CDR1 and CDR2: LGHDT, YNNKEL (reference sequence). Germline trimming cut 2 bases from V and 5 bases from J; bases unmatched to any gene: 4. This CDR3 is 16 amino acids long. The sample is drawn from a study of blood T cell repertoires in COVID-19. The clonotype was recovered from a man in his fifties or sixties with active COVID-19. This chain joins TRBV3-1 (or the pseudogene TRBV3-2) and TRBJ2-2; 11 nucleotides match TRBD1. The specimen sequenced was peripheral blood. CDR3 loop: CASSQYWDRGTGELFF. For the CDR3, the DNA is TGTGCCAGCAGCCAATATTGGGACAGGGGGACCGGGGAGCTGTTTTTT.